The 16 T cell receptor beta chains below come from one sample, sequenced in a study of breast tumors, draining lymph nodes, adjacent tissues. Axillary draining lymph nodes of breast cancer patients supplied the node samples. TCRdb re-called the multiplex PCR reads through MiXCR, storing one row per CDR3 protein. The table lists around 190,000 distinct CDR3 sequences, about 33% of them singletons. Sequenced sample: axillary lymph node tissue. These receptors were taken from a female donor with breast cancer. Some clones in this sample may be carry-over from other donors' samples.

This clonotype has a count of ten or more. The chain joins TRBV6-5 to TRBJ1-3, with D unclear. The CDR3 length is 14 residues. Trimming removed 6 bases from V and 0 bases from J, with 9 bases in between. Germline V gene lookup returns CDR1 MNHEY and CDR2 SVGAGI. DNA for the CDR3: TGTGCCAGCAGCACAGATCTCTCTGGAAACACCATATATTTT. Protein: CASSTDLSGNTIYF.

Notes on this clonotype: The junction and the germline gene differ at one end; a read error may be behind it. CDR3 coding DNA: TGTGCCAGCACTTTTGACAGGAACACTGAAGCTCTCTTT. It is translated as CASTFDRNTEALF. The gene calls are TRBV12-3 or TRBV12-4 and TRBJ1-1; TRBD1 is a possible D gene (6 bases). CDR3 length equals 13 residues.

About this clonotype itself: The CDR3 does not close with the conserved phenylalanine or tryptophan, likely indicating a read error. The DNA is omitted, as the CDR3 cannot be located on it reliably, and the CDR3 follows TCRdb's listing. This chain uses TRBV12-3 or TRBV12-4 with TRBJ1-6. The CDR3 is 9 amino acids in total, end residues counted. The CDR3 sequence is CASSLGTPP.

Notes on this clonotype: Without the conserved terminal phenylalanine or tryptophan, this CDR3 likely stems from a read error. The J gene is TRBJ1-6, the V gene TRBV28; a possible D gene is TRBD1 (5 bases). The CDR3 covers 13 residues. V lost 6 bases, J lost 10 bases, and 13 bases lay in between. Germline loops: CDR1 MDHEN, CDR2 SYDVKM. The CDR3 coding sequence is TGTGCCAGCAGACCCTTGGGGGAATCACCCCTCCACCTT. It translates to CASRPLGESPLHL.

This clonotype was seen at least ten times. CDR3 residues: CASSFTGLGYTF. CDR3 nucleotides: TGTGCCAGCAGCTTCACAGGGTTGGGCTACACCTTC. This chain links TRBV7-2 with TRBJ1-2; the D gene is possibly TRBD1 (6 bases). In germline, CDR1 is SGHTA, CDR2 FQGNSA. CDR3 length equals 12 residues. Trimming left V 3 bases short and J 8 bases short, with 10 bases between.

The genes are TRBV19 and TRBJ1-1; 7 positions match TRBD1. Germline CDR1 is LNHDA and CDR2 is SQIVND (reference sequence). The junction had 5 bases not matched to a gene; V was cut back by 5 bases and J by 11 bases. The CDR3 is 11 amino acids. CDR3 bases: TGTGCCAGTAGTTTCGACAGGGACGCTTTCTTT. It encodes CASSFDRDAFF. Filled out from reference TRBV19 and TRBJ1-1, the complete variable domain reads DGGITQSPKYLFRKEGQNVTLSCEQNLNHDAMYWYRQDPGQGLRLIYYSQIVNDFQKGDIAEGYSVSREKKESFPLTVTSAQKNPTAFYLCASSFDRDAFFGQGTRLTVV.

This clonotype was counted at least ten times. The gene calls are TRBV18 and TRBJ1-2; D is unresolved. The CDR3 loop spans 12 amino acids. Germline-derived CDR1 and CDR2 are KGHSH and LQKENI. V was cut by 0 bases and J by 13 bases, with 12 bases left in between. The CDR3 protein is CASSPPSGDITF. As DNA, the CDR3 is TGTGCCAGCTCACCACCGTCCGGGGATATCACCTTC.

This clonotype was observed at least ten times. V usage is TRBV20-1 and J usage is TRBJ1-5; maybe TRBD1 (5 bases). V gave up 1 base and J gave up 1 base, with 17 bases separating them. The germline V gene encodes CDR1 DFQATT and CDR2 SNEGSKA (reference sequence). The CDR3 sequence is 17 residues long. CDR3 residues: CSARAGDRLRSNQPQHF. CDR3 nucleotide sequence: TGCAGTGCTAGAGCCGGGGACCGACTCCGGAGCAATCAGCCCCAGCATTTT.

Concerning this clonotype itself: Because the CDR3 is missing its conserved closing phenylalanine or tryptophan, this is likely a read error. V is TRBV19 and J is TRBJ2-1; a weak D match, TRBD2 (6 bases). Trimming removed 5 bases at V and 6 bases at J, with 20 bases between. The CDR3 runs to 16 residues. The germline V gene encodes CDR1 LNHDA and CDR2 SQIVND (reference sequence). The CDR3 sequence: CASSPFGASASNEQFS. The CDR3 DNA reads as TGTGCCAGTAGTCCGTTTGGGGCTAGCGCGAGCAATGAGCAGTTCTCC.

In regard to this clonotype: This may come from a read error, since a much larger clone is one base off. The chain carries TRBV6-5 and TRBJ2-3; 8 bases line up with TRBD1. V lost 5 bases, J lost 4 bases, and 5 bases stayed unmatched. The CDR3 totals 14 residues. Looked up from germline, CDR1 is MNHEY and CDR2 is SVGAGI. CDR3 loop: CASSPLQGADTQYF. The CDR3 DNA sequence: TGTGCCAGCAGTCCGCTACAGGGGGCAGATACGCAGTATTTT.

This clonotype has a count of ten or more. The rearrangement uses TRBV12-3 or TRBV12-4 and TRBJ1-2, with D possibly matching TRBD1 (6 bases). The CDR3 covers 15 residues. The V gene lost 4 bases and the J gene lost 6 bases, with 18 bases spanning the gap. The CDR3 bases are TGTGCCAGCAGTTCCCGACAGGACCATGTCAATGGCTACACCTTC. This gives the protein CASSSRQDHVNGYTF.

This clonotype occurred many times. The chain combines TRBV7-8 with TRBJ2-1; 8 nucleotides line up with TRBD1. Looked up from germline, CDR1 is SGHVS and CDR2 is FQNEAQ. The V and J ends lost 6 bases and 4 bases, in that order; junction bases with no gene match: 14. The CDR3 has 17 amino acids. CDR3 amino acids: CASSHTRTGPGYNEQFF. The CDR3 nucleotides are TGTGCCAGCAGTCATACCCGGACAGGGCCCGGATACAATGAGCAGTTCTTC.

The chain has TRBV12-3 or TRBV12-4 and TRBJ2-6, with TRBD1 matching over 8 bases. V shed 5 bases and J 0 bases; nucleotides not matched to a gene: 6. This CDR3 comprises 17 residues. The chain's CDR3 is CASSRGTGASGANVLTF. The CDR3 bases are TGTGCCAGCAGTCGCGGGACAGGAGCCTCTGGGGCCAACGTCCTGACTTTC.

The chain is built from TRBV6-1 and TRBJ1-2; tentatively, D is TRBD1 (5 bases). Trimming removed 5 bases from V and 8 bases from J, with 15 bases in between. This CDR3 comprises 13 residues. Germline CDR1 is MNHNS and CDR2 is SASEGT. CDR3 sequence: CASSQGNWDGYTF. The CDR3 bases are TGTGCCAGCAGTCAAGGGAATTGGGACGGCTACACCTTC.

This clonotype has at least ten counts. The chain combines TRBV5-8 with TRBJ2-5; D remains ambiguous. The germline V and J ends were trimmed by 2 bases and 4 bases, with 3 bases remaining between them. The CDR3 has 11 amino acids. Germline V gene data show CDR1 as SGHTS and CDR2 as YDEGEE. The CDR3 spells CASSFTETQYF. For the CDR3, the DNA is TGTGCCAGCAGCTTTACAGAGACCCAGTACTTC.

Note on this clonotype: Germline and junction disagree at one end, which may indicate a read error. The chain carries TRBV24-1 and TRBJ1-5; weak D call: TRBD1 (5 bases). CDR3 size: 17 residues. In germline, CDR1 is KGHDR, CDR2 SFDVKD. The DNA for the CDR3 is TGCGCCACCAGTGATAATCCAGGGCGGGACGGTGATCAGCCCCAGCATTTT. Translated, it gives CATSDNPGRDGDQPQHF.